The entry that follows covers one T cell receptor beta chain sequence. This clone was counted a few times. The antigen it recognizes is unknown. No base qualities exist here, and no much larger clone lies one base off it. The immunoSEQ Assay, a bias-controlled multiplex PCR, was used to amplify TCRbeta CDR3 regions from genomic DNA. In the original analysis: Within the assay, amplification of reference gene primers was used to estimate how many nucleated cells each sample contained. Sequence reads were collapsed and filtered to measure the absolute abundance of every unique TCRbeta CDR3 rearrangement. For each sample, productive Simpson clonality was calculated as the square root of Simpson's diversity index across productive rearrangements. TCRdb stores this immuneACCESS table with in-frame sequences only. Part of the clones is absent; in the studies checked, under half of the shortfall reflects unresolved V genes, and no reason is known for the rest. V, J and clone size derive from that table, while D and trimming were established from the DNA sequence. The sample data list more than 75,000 clones, and 80% to 90% of these were observed just once. More than 4.5% of the sample is in the top ten clones.

The data belong to a study of blood T cell repertoires in COVID-19 (TCRdb year 2020). Broadly, across the study: Samples from collaborators originated in the United States, Italy and Spain and spanned both the acute and convalescent phases of COVID-19. The prospective study material was composed of cDNA or gDNA derived from T cells, B-cell-depleted T cells, or PBMCs. The dataset comprised deeply sampled blood TCRbeta repertoires from subjects exposed to, actively infected with, or recovered from COVID-19. The repertoires were released in a freely available public database intended as a resource for research on the immune response to SARS-CoV-2. The samples were drawn from the first 160 participants of the ongoing ImmuneRACE study and from 950 to 1,500 subjects provided by 6 global collaborators. Nearly every sample came with metadata listing a de-identified subject ID, COVID-19 status, age in years and sex. HLA class I and class II types, where available, came from metadata supplied by the sample provider rather than from assay-based typing.

The CDR3 measures 17 amino acids from cysteine to phenylalanine. Only the CDR3 DNA is retained, 51 bases long and in frame from the first base. CDR1 and CDR2 (KGHSH, LQKENI) derive from the germline V gene. V is trimmed back by 4 bases and J by 0 bases, and the junction contains 5 bases that no gene match accounts for. Whole blood was collected in K2EDTA tubes by collaborating institutions according to the institutions' own protocols. For TCRbeta analysis, collaborators shipped samples in one of three forms: frozen whole blood, isolated PBMCs, or DNA extracted from either of those sample types. On the study overall, not on this receptor specifically: The quantity of clinical and demographic metadata differed by source and by participant and was supplied without curation.

This receptor was identified in a woman older than 75 with acute or convalescent COVID-19. The chain employs TRBV18 and TRBJ2-6, with TRBD1 identical over 8 junction bases. What was sequenced was peripheral blood. The DNA sequence reads TGTGCCAGCTCACTGGGACAGGCTGGCTCTGGGGCCAACGTCCTGACTTTC. Translated, it gives CASSLGQAGSGANVLTF.